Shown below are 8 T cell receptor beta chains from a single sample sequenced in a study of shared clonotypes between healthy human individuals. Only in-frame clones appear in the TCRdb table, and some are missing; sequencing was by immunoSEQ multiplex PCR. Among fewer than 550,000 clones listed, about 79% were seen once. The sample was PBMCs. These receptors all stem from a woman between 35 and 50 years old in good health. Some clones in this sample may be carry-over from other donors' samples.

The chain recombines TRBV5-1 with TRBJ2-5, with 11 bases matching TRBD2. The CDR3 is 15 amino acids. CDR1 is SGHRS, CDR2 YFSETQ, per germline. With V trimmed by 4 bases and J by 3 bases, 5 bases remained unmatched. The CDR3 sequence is CASSNSGREEETQYF. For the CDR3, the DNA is TGCGCCAGCAGCAATAGCGGGAGGGAAGAAGAGACCCAGTACTTC. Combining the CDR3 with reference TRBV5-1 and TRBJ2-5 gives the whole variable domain KAGVTQTPRYLIKTRGQQVTLSCSPISGHRSVSWYQQTPGQGLQFLFEYFSETQRNKGNFPGRFSGRQFSNSRSEMNVSTLELGDSALYLCASSNSGREEETQYFGPGTRLLVL.

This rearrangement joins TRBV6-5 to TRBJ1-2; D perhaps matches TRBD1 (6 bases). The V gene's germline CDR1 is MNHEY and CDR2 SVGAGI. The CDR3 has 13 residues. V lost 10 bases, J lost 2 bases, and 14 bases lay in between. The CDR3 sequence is CATSTGQNYGYTF. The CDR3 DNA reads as TGTGCCACCTCGACAGGACAAAACTATGGCTACACCTTC.

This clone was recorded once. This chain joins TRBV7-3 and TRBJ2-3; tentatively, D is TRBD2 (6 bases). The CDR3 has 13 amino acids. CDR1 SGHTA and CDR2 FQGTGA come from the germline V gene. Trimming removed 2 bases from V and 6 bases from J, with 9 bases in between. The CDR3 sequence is CASSLGGRDTQYF. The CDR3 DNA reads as TGTGCCAGCAGCTTAGGAGGGCGGGATACGCAGTATTTT.

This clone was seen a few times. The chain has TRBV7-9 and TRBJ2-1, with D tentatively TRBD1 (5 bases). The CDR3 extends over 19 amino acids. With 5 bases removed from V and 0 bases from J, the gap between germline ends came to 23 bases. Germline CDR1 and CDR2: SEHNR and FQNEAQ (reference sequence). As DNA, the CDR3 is TGTGCCAGCAGCGATAGGGGTAGTGGGGCAGCTAACTCCTACAATGAGCAGTTCTTC. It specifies CASSDRGSGAANSYNEQFF.

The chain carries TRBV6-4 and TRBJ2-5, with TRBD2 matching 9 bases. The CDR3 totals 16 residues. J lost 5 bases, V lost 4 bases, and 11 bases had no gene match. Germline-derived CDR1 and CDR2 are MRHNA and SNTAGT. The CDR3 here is CASSAIAGESNETQYF. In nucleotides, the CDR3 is TGTGCCAGCAGTGCCATAGCGGGAGAGAGTAATGAGACCCAGTACTTC.

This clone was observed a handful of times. CDR3 DNA: TGTGCCAGCAGATGGACAGGGGGCGACTATGGCTACACCTTC. Translating it yields CASRWTGGDYGYTF. V and J are TRBV2 and TRBJ1-2; TRBD1 aligns across 11 bases. Germline CDR1 is SNHLY and CDR2 is FYNNEI. This CDR3 comprises 14 residues. V lost 6 bases, J lost 3 bases, and 3 bases stayed unmatched.

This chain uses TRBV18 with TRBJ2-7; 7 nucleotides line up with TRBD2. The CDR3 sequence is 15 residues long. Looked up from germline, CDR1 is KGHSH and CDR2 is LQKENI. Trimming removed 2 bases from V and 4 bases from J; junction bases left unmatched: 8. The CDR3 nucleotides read TGTGCCAGCTCACCATCGGCGGGAGCGCCGTACGAGCAGTACTTC. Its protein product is CASSPSAGAPYEQYF.

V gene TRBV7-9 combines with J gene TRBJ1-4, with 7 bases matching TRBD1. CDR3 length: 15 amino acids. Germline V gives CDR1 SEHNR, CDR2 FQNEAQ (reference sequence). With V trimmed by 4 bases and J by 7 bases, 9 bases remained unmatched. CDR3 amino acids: CASSSPRAGGEKLFF. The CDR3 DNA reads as TGTGCCAGCAGCTCCCCCAGGGCAGGGGGTGAAAAACTGTTTTTT.